This T cell receptor beta chain was captured by sequencing in a study of cytomegalovirus exposure and HLA in healthy donors. Researchers ran the PCR with 60 Vbeta and 13 Jbeta primers. Libraries were prepared by immunoSEQ multiplex PCR; TCRdb keeps only in-frame clonotypes and omits some of them. The sample consists of 120,000 or so clones, about 8.6% of them appearing once. This clone occurred a few times. This TCR derives from a middle-aged woman in good health and CMV-seropositive. Sequenced input: PBMCs.

CDR3 in amino acids: CASSLGGLYNEKLFF. The CDR3, as DNA: TGTGCCAGCAGTTTGGGGGGGCTTTATAATGAAAAACTGTTTTTT. The rearrangement links TRBV28 to TRBJ1-4, with TRBD1 as a possible D gene (6 bases). The ends were cut back, 3 bases at V and 4 bases at J, with 12 bases in the middle. The CDR3 loop spans 15 amino acids. CDR1 and CDR2 (germline): MDHEN, SYDVKM.